This T cell receptor beta chain emerged from a study of shared clonotypes between healthy human individuals (dated by TCRdb to about 2020). At the level of the whole study: A few men and a couple of women, aged 18 to 49 years, made up the cohort. To estimate repertoire size and how much clonotypes are shared between individuals, the study performed deep sequencing of blood TCR repertoires from 4 to 6 healthy adults. Different laboratories and diverse techniques were used to prepare libraries and sequence TCR repertoires, to increase sequencing depth and limit assay-specific biases. Each donor's leukapheresis produced roughly between about 0.8 and 10 billion PBMCs. What the work shows at the level of the full study, not this receptor alone: Sampling was limited to blood, and TCR repertoires in tissue likely differ from TCR repertoires in blood. The genetic and exposure-history diversity represented was limited by the small number of donors. Pairwise subsampling led to the expectation that sequencing depth would affect the degree of clonotype sharing among donors.

Healthy HIV-negative adults with no recently reported acute infections or vaccinations were included as donors. Every donor was a Caucasian adult residing in Nashville, Tennessee, USA. For unsorted samples, some 90 million PBMCs were counted, and genomic DNA was extracted using the QIAamp DNA Blood Mini kit. After blood collection by leukapheresis, PBMCs were isolated using Ficoll-Histopaque density gradient centrifugation and then cryopreserved in the vapor phase of liquid nitrogen. The CDR3 starts with the cysteine, ends with the phenylalanine, and has 14 residues. Solely the CDR3 DNA is kept, with 42 bases framed from the first base. The germline V gene provides CDR1 SGHTA and CDR2 FQGNSA. A distance of 8 bases separates the germline ends of V and J, which lose 3 bases and 2 bases respectively. This clone has more than one count but fewer than ten. The clone's antigen remains unknown. No base-level quality is on record; no much larger clone is a single base apart.

TCR CDR3 regions were amplified from genomic DNA by multiplex PCR using the deep immunoSEQ assay. Extracted genomic DNA from each cell subset was distributed evenly across all wells of several immunoSEQ 96-well plates, and each plate was treated as a replicate. For unsorted PBMC, 250 to 300 ng genomic DNA, equal to 30,000 or so T cell genomes, was loaded into each replicate PCR. Genomic DNA from unsorted PBMC was sequenced over ten immunoSEQ deep assay plates. Purified libraries were quantified with a Qubit 3.0 fluorometer, sized on a Bioanalyzer 2100, and re-quantified with the KAPA Library Quantification kit. Every immunoSEQ 96-well plate was sequenced on a separate single-read 150-cycle Illumina NextSeq 550 flow cell. From the authors' description of their analysis: Because only junctional sequences without quality scores were contained in the immunoSEQ output, filtering matching that applied to full-length reads could not be performed. Sequences were annotated with PyIR, a Python wrapper for IgBLAST v1.9, and V/J genes and CDR3 were assigned using IMGT germline references. Any read was removed if the V/J assignment was weak (E-value above 1e-6), the CDR3 was missing, or the read contained stop codons, out-of-frame junctions, or ambiguous translated residues. V3J clonotypes were defined by identical inferred V gene, J gene, and CDR3 amino acid sequence. To compute the percentage overlap between repertoires, the number of shared unique clonotypes was divided by the size of the smaller repertoire. Repertoire richness was assessed with RTK rarefaction, the Chao1 estimator, and Recon v2.1 estimates of unobserved clonotypes. Entries here come from immuneACCESS through TCRdb and include only in-frame sequences with V and J called. Some clones fail to appear in such tables; in the studies checked, an unresolved V gene covers under half of the shortfall, and the cause of the remainder is unknown. The V and J calls and clone size come from that table; D and trimming were worked out from the DNA. This sample has some 530,000 clones in its table, and more than 75% of those were observed once. Of the sample, around 12% is held by the ten largest clones.

This clonotype originated in a woman aged 40 to 50 in good health. Some clones in this sample may be carry-over from other donors' samples. Sequencing was carried out using PBMCs. The rearranged segments are TRBV7-2 and TRBJ1-3, with no reliable assignment of the D segment. The base sequence is TGTGCCAGCAGCTTTGCGGGTACTGGAAACACCATATATTTT. Translated, it reads CASSFAGTGNTIYF.